This entry lists 30 T cell receptor beta chains sequenced from one sample in a study of molecular identifiers for immune sequencing clone quantification. TCRdb ran MiXCR on the PCR reads and lists one entry per CDR3 protein. The data show more than 450,000 distinct CDR3 sequences, about 21% seen once. Sample: naive CD8+ T cells from blood, with Jurkat cell RNA spiked in. Subset denoted: FACS-sorted CD8+CD4-CCR7+CD45RA+ naive T cells. All receptors come from a human donor in good health. Some libraries in this study had Jurkat cell RNA spiked in.

The chain carries TRBV6-5 and TRBJ2-7, with a weak D call TRBD1 (8 bases). Germline loops: CDR1 MNHEY, CDR2 SVGAGI. The CDR3 is made up of 14 amino acids. V was trimmed by 6 bases and J by 3 bases, leaving 15 bases between them. The CDR3 DNA reads as TGTGCCAGCAGAATACAGGGGGACTACTACGAGCAGTACTTC. This codes for CASRIQGDYYEQYF.

The table lists this clonotype with many counts. CDR3 sequence reads: CSALAGVAGELFF. For the CDR3, the DNA is TGCAGTGCCTTAGCGGGAGTTGCCGGGGAGCTGTTTTTT. The J gene is TRBJ2-2, the V gene TRBV20-1; TRBD2 aligns across 9 bases. The CDR3 has 13 residues. Germline V gives CDR1 DFQATT, CDR2 SNEGSKA (reference sequence). V trimming: 6 bases; J trimming: 6 bases; junction bases outside the gene matches: 5.

This clonotype was seen repeatedly, ten times or more. The chain links TRBV11-2 to TRBJ2-7, with 7 bases lining up with TRBD1. Trimming took 6 bases from V and 4 from J; bases not matched to a gene: 3. Germline V gives CDR1 SGHAT, CDR2 FQNNGV. This CDR3 comprises 12 residues. The CDR3 sequence is CASRGQAYEQYF. The DNA for the CDR3 is TGTGCCAGCAGAGGACAGGCATACGAGCAGTACTTC. Based on the CDR3 plus reference TRBV11-2 and TRBJ2-7, the full variable domain is EAGVAQSPRYKIIEKRQSVAFWCNPISGHATLYWYQQILGQGPKLLIQFQNNGVVDDSQLPKDRFSAERLKGVDSTLKIQPAKLEDSAVYLCASRGQAYEQYFGPGTRLTVT.

About this clonotype itself: This may stem from a read error, because a much larger clone lies one nucleotide away. The chain links TRBV7-9 to TRBJ2-3; no clear D gene. Germline loops: CDR1 SEHNR, CDR2 FQNEAQ (reference sequence). There are 15 residues in the CDR3. CDR3 in amino acids: CASSLSRILTDTQCF. In DNA, the CDR3 is TGTGCCAGCAGCTTAAGCAGGATTCTCACAGATACGCAGTGTTTT.

As for this clonotype: A single base separates this from a much larger clone, so it may be a read error. The J gene is TRBJ2-5, the V gene TRBV7-9, with 7 bases lining up with TRBD2. The CDR3 contains 17 residues. CDR1 SEHNR and CDR2 FQNEAQ come from the germline V gene (reference sequence). V lost 5 bases and J lost 1; bases outside the gene matches: 13. CDR3 amino acids: CASSLELADVTQETQYF. The CDR3 nucleotides read TGTGCCAGCAGCCTAGAGCTAGCGGACGTGACCCAAGAGACCCAGTACTTC.

The CDR3 loop reads CASSTGDGGYGYTF. Here the CDR3 DNA reads TGTGCCAGTAGTACCGGGGACGGCGGCTATGGCTACACCTTC. The chain joins TRBV19 to TRBJ1-2, with a tentative D call TRBD1 (5 bases). V dropped 4 bases and J dropped 4 bases, with 13 bases sitting between them. The CDR3 sequence is 14 residues long. Germline loops: CDR1 LNHDA, CDR2 SQIVND (reference sequence). Using reference TRBV19 and TRBJ1-2 for the parts outside the CDR3, the full variable domain is DGGITQSPKYLFRKEGQNVTLSCEQNLNHDAMYWYRQDPGQGLRLIYYSQIVNDFQKGDIAEGYSVSREKKESFPLTVTSAQKNPTAFYLCASSTGDGGYGYTFGSGTRLTVV.

This clonotype has ten or more counts. The chain links TRBV7-8 to TRBJ2-7, with 9 bases matching TRBD2. The germline V gene encodes CDR1 SGHVS and CDR2 FQNEAQ. This CDR3 is built from 14 residues. The V segment lost 5 bases and the J segment 5 bases; nucleotides outside the gene matches: 7. The CDR3 DNA is TGTGCCAGCAGCCTCGCGGGGGGGCGGAACGAGCAGTACTTC. It encodes CASSLAGGRNEQYF.

This clonotype was found a few times. This sequence joins TRBV30 and TRBJ2-2, with D hard to call. From germline, CDR1 is GTSNPN and CDR2 SVGIG (reference sequence). The length of the CDR3 is 14 residues. V was shortened by 5 bases and J by 2 bases, with 12 bases between the two germline ends. CDR3 in DNA: TGTGCCTGGGAAATCCATAGAAACACCGGGGAGCTGTTTTTT. Translating gives CAWEIHRNTGELFF.

This clonotype was counted ten times or more. CDR3 loop: CASSQGRGFGEQYF. The CDR3, as DNA: TGCGCCAGCAGCCAAGGCAGGGGATTTGGAGAGCAGTACTTC. V gene TRBV4-3 combines with J gene TRBJ2-7; D is perhaps TRBD1 (6 bases). V lost 1 base to trimming and J lost 7 bases, with 14 bases between them. The CDR3 runs 14 residues. Germline-derived CDR1 and CDR2 are LGHNA and YSLEER.

The sample holds many counts of this clonotype. J is TRBJ2-7 and V is TRBV5-1; 8 bases line up with TRBD1. The CDR3 is 14 residues long. J was trimmed by 0 bases and V by 4 bases; bases with no gene match: 3. CDR1 SGHRS and CDR2 YFSETQ come from the germline V gene. The CDR3 sequence is CASSLDRASYEQYF. DNA for the CDR3: TGCGCCAGCAGCCTGGACAGGGCCTCCTACGAGCAGTACTTC.

Concerning this clonotype: This may be a read error: a much more frequent sequence differs by one nucleotide. J is TRBJ2-2 and V is TRBV29-1, with 9 bases matching TRBD2. CDR1 and CDR2 (germline): SQVTM, ANQGSEA. This CDR3 has 15 residues. The CDR3 sequence: CSAEIAGASTGELFF. CDR3 nucleotides: TGCAGCGCTGAAATAGCGGGAGCCTCCACCGGGGAGCTGTTTTTT.

Many counts were recorded for this clonotype. The chain employs TRBV7-9 and TRBJ2-2; 7 bases match TRBD2. This CDR3 region has 16 residues. Germline V gives CDR1 SEHNR, CDR2 FQNEAQ (reference sequence). V gave up 3 bases and J gave up 3 bases; unmatched junction bases: 7. The CDR3: CASSLGAGLDTGELFF. The CDR3 coding sequence is TGTGCCAGCAGCTTGGGAGCGGGGCTGGACACCGGGGAGCTGTTTTTT.

Points on this clonotype: This may stem from a read error, because a much larger clone lies one nucleotide away. The chain has TRBV6-2 or TRBV6-3 and TRBJ2-2; no clear D. V shed 6 bases and J shed 7 bases, with 27 bases lying between them. The germline gives CDR1 MNHEY, CDR2 SVGEGT. The CDR3 is 18 amino acids. The CDR3 DNA reads as TGTGCCAGCAGATCCCCCAGGAAGGGTCTAGGTCGGATCGGGGAGCTGTTTTTT. It specifies CASRSPRKGLGRIGELFF.

A note on this clonotype: Germline is not matched at one junction end, which may reflect a read error. This chain joins TRBV19 and TRBJ2-6; possibly TRBD2 for D (5 bases). Germline V CDR1 and CDR2: LNHDA, SQIVND (reference sequence). The CDR3 spans 13 residues. The CDR3 reads CASSPGSANVPTF. The CDR3 DNA follows: TGTGCCAGTAGTCCGGGAAGCGCCAACGTCCCGACTTTC.

This clonotype was seen only a few times. This chain links TRBV6-2 or TRBV6-3 with TRBJ2-2, with 12 positions matching TRBD2. Looked up from germline, CDR1 is MNHEY and CDR2 is SVGEGT. The CDR3 has 13 amino acids. The junction had 1 base not matched to a gene; V was cut back by 9 bases and J by 5 bases. The CDR3 protein is CARGLAGTGELFF. CDR3 DNA: TGTGCCAGAGGACTAGCGGGGACCGGGGAGCTGTTTTTT.

This clonotype was recorded a few times. The chain recombines TRBV11-2 with TRBJ2-1, with 14 bases lining up with TRBD2. The J segment lost 0 bases and the V segment lost 5 bases, leaving 6 bases of the junction unmatched. Germline V gene data show CDR1 as SGHAT and CDR2 as FQNNGV. CDR3 length equals 18 residues. In nucleotides, the CDR3 is TGTGCCAGCAGCGAGGGACTAGCGGGAGTCTACTCCTACAATGAGCAGTTCTTC. Amino acid sequence: CASSEGLAGVYSYNEQFF.

The chain carries TRBV6-5 and TRBJ2-1, with TRBD1 as a possible D gene (5 bases). Germline V gives CDR1 MNHEY, CDR2 SVGAGI. The length of the CDR3 is 12 residues. Trimming removed 5 bases from V and 8 bases from J, with 10 bases in between. CDR3 nucleotide sequence: TGTGCCAGCAGTCCAGACAGCGATGAGCAGTTCTTC. Residues: CASSPDSDEQFF.

The chain links TRBV27 to TRBJ2-1, with 12 bases that match TRBD2. The CDR3 extends over 14 amino acids. V lost 6 bases to trimming and J lost 7 bases; unmatched junction nucleotides: 4. The germline CDR1 and CDR2 sequences are MNHEY and SMNVEV (reference sequence). CDR3: CASRRTSGMNEQFF. The CDR3 DNA reads TGTGCCAGCAGAAGGACTAGCGGGATGAATGAGCAGTTCTTC.

This chain links TRBV27 with TRBJ2-5; TRBD1 might be the D (5 bases). Looked up from germline, CDR1 is MNHEY and CDR2 is SMNVEV (reference sequence). The V end was cut by 2 bases, the J end by 3 bases, with 13 bases between. The CDR3 length is 15 residues. DNA for the CDR3: TGTGCCAGCAGTTTAAAGTGGGGCAGAGAAGAGACCCAGTACTTC. Translating it yields CASSLKWGREETQYF.

This clonotype has just a few counts. The chain recombines TRBV18 with TRBJ2-7; 8 bases are shared with TRBD2. The CDR3 sequence is 15 residues long. The V gene end was trimmed by 4 bases and the J gene end by 3 bases; junction bases not matched to a gene: 8. Germline CDR1 KGHSH, CDR2 LQKENI. The DNA of the CDR3 is TGTGCCAGCTCACTTCCGGGACTAGGGGACTACGAGCAGTACTTC. It codes for CASSLPGLGDYEQYF.

This clonotype was found a few times. The chain employs TRBV14 and TRBJ2-5; 14 positions match TRBD2. V trimming: 3 bases; J trimming: 3 bases; junction bases outside the gene matches: 3. Germline-derived CDR1 and CDR2 are SGHDN and FVKESK. The CDR3 sequence is 16 residues long. CDR3: CASSQGTSGGEETQYF. The CDR3, as DNA: TGTGCCAGCAGCCAGGGGACTAGCGGGGGTGAAGAGACCCAGTACTTC.

The sample holds many counts of this clonotype. In nucleotides, the CDR3 is TGTGCCAGCAGGACGGGACAGAGACGCACAGATACGCAGTATTTT. Encoded protein: CASRTGQRRTDTQYF. This chain uses TRBV12-3 or TRBV12-4 with TRBJ2-3; 7 nucleotides align to TRBD1. The V segment lost 6 bases and the J segment 1 base; nucleotides outside the gene matches: 7. The CDR3 contains 15 residues.

This clonotype was picked up many times. The rearrangement links TRBV12-3 or TRBV12-4 to TRBJ1-5; D is unclear. The CDR3 runs to 15 residues. V lost 5 bases to trimming and J lost 5 bases, with 16 bases between them. The CDR3, as DNA: TGTGCCAGCAGTCCAACGACCGGGAGGGATCAGCCCCAGCATTTT. Residues: CASSPTTGRDQPQHF.

The gene calls are TRBV12-3 or TRBV12-4 and TRBJ2-5; D might be TRBD1 or TRBD2, each matching 5 bases. V lost 5 bases and J 4 bases, leaving 20 bases between the germline ends. CDR3 size: 16 residues. CDR3 in amino acids: CASSNRGVGVLETQYF. In nucleotides, the CDR3 is TGTGCCAGCAGTAACAGAGGAGTGGGGGTGTTAGAGACCCAGTACTTC.

A word on this clonotype: Given a much more abundant clone one base away, this may be a read error. The genes are TRBV10-3 and TRBJ1-1; D gene ambiguous. Per the germline V gene, CDR1 is ENHRY and CDR2 is SYGVKD. The CDR3 extends over 14 amino acids. V dropped 4 bases and J dropped 4 bases, with 13 bases sitting between them. The CDR3 loop reads CAISGPGAGTEAFF. The CDR3 coding sequence is TGTGCCATCAGTGGTCCGGGAGCAGGCACTGAAGCTTTCTTT.

This clonotype was seen a handful of times. The CDR3 region has the DNA TGTGCCAGCAGCTTAGATCCGGGAGGGATCAACACCGGGGAGCTGTTTTTT. This sequence encodes CASSLDPGGINTGELFF. The V call is TRBV7-3, the J call TRBJ2-2; 8 bases are a match to TRBD2. Germline values: CDR1 SGHTA, CDR2 FQGTGA. The length of the CDR3 is 17 residues. J gave up 2 bases and V 2 bases, and 7 bases lay outside the gene matches.

The chain joins TRBV4-3 to TRBJ2-7, with TRBD2 identical over 7 bases. From germline, CDR1 is LGHNA and CDR2 YSLEER. V was pared by 3 bases and J by 3 bases, with 14 bases of the junction left unmatched. This CDR3 is built from 17 residues. The DNA of the CDR3 is TGCGCCAGCAGCCACATTTTTTTCAGGGAGGGGCACTACGAGCAGTACTTC. This translates into CASSHIFFREGHYEQYF.

This clonotype occurred a few times. DNA for the CDR3: TGTGCCAGTAGTCCTACCCTTGGGTCCTACGAGCAGTACTTC. This sequence encodes CASSPTLGSYEQYF. The gene calls are TRBV19 and TRBJ2-7; D is ambiguous. Trimming shortened V by 5 bases and J by 1 base, and 12 bases separated the two germline ends. The germline CDR1 and CDR2 sequences are LNHDA and SQIVND (reference sequence). The CDR3 contains 14 residues.

This clonotype has a handful of counts. J is TRBJ2-2 and V is TRBV5-1; TRBD2 matches at 11 bases. Losses at the gene ends were 4 bases for V and 2 bases for J; bases not matched to a gene: 10. Germline values: CDR1 SGHRS, CDR2 YFSETQ. This CDR3 is 18 amino acids long. CDR3 DNA sequence: TGCGCCAGCAGCCTTCCAACTAGCGGGGGACCCAACACCGGGGAGCTGTTTTTT. Translation gives CASSLPTSGGPNTGELFF.

This clonotype showed up many times. The chain recombines TRBV12-3 or TRBV12-4 with TRBJ1-1; weak D call: TRBD1 (6 bases). CDR3 size: 13 residues. The V gene lost 5 bases and the J gene lost 4 bases, with 11 bases spanning the gap. The CDR3: CASSAGGGTEAFF. The CDR3 DNA sequence: TGTGCCAGCAGTGCTGGGGGCGGCACTGAAGCTTTCTTT.